The 6 T cell receptor beta chains listed next were all sequenced from one sample in a study of shared clonotypes between healthy human individuals. CD45RO-negative, CCR7-selected cells formed the naive CD8 fraction, which excluded terminally differentiated effector memory CD45RA+ cells. The assay was immunoSEQ multiplex PCR, and TCRdb's table has in-frame clones only and misses some. The sample shows 800,000 or so clones, approximately 96% of them seen only once. The sample taken for sequencing was naive CD8+ T cells sorted from blood. The receptors originated from a man aged 30 to 45 in good health.

V is TRBV6-4 and J is TRBJ2-1, with a weak D call TRBD2 (6 bases). The CDR3 is 18 residues long. Trimming left V 1 base short and J 1 base short, with 17 bases between. Germline V gene lookup returns CDR1 MRHNA and CDR2 SNTAGT. The CDR3 bases are TGTGCCAGCAGTGACTATGGAGGGCTGAGCGAGTCCTACAATGAGCAGTTCTTC. Residues: CASSDYGGLSESYNEQFF.

This sequence joins TRBV27 and TRBJ2-3; 10 bases line up with TRBD2. Trimming cost V 1 base and J 0 bases; bases outside gene matches: 7. The length of the CDR3 is 18 residues. CDR1 is MNHEY, CDR2 SMNVEV, per germline (reference sequence). The CDR3 coding sequence is TGTGCCAGCAGTTTATGGGGACTAGCGACTTCTAGCACAGATACGCAGTATTTT. It yields the protein CASSLWGLATSSTDTQYF.

This clone was observed a single time. The V call is TRBV27, the J call TRBJ1-5; D remains unclear. The CDR3 has 14 amino acids. The V gene's germline CDR1 is MNHEY and CDR2 SMNVEV (reference sequence). The germline V and J ends were trimmed by 5 bases and 7 bases, with 15 bases remaining between them. CDR3 DNA sequence: TGTGCCAGCAGTCTACAGAGCTTCGGGCAGCCCCAGCATTTT. Translated, it gives CASSLQSFGQPQHF.

The V gene is TRBV27, the J gene TRBJ2-7; D call uncertain. The CDR3 length is 14 residues. Germline lookup yields CDR1 MNHEY and CDR2 SMNVEV (reference sequence). V was trimmed by 2 bases and J by 3 bases, leaving 11 bases between them. The CDR3 nucleotides are TGTGCCAGCAGTTTAAAATGGGAACACTACGAGCAGTACTTC. Its protein product is CASSLKWEHYEQYF.

The genes are TRBV7-9 and TRBJ2-5; D may be TRBD1 (5 bases). The CDR3 has 14 residues. V lost 1 base, J lost 1 base, and 7 bases lay in between. CDR1 is SEHNR and CDR2 is FQNEAQ in the germline V gene (reference sequence). CDR3: CASSLVGAQETQYF. The CDR3 DNA reads TGTGCCAGCAGCTTAGTTGGGGCCCAAGAGACCCAGTACTTC. The variable domain in full, with the rest retrieved from reference TRBV7-9 and TRBJ2-5, is DTGVSQNPRHKITKRGQNVTFRCDPISEHNRLYWYRQTLGQGPEFLTYFQNEAQLEKSRLLSDRFSAERPKGSFSTLEIQRTEQGDSAMYLCASSLVGAQETQYFGPGTRLLVL.

The chain links TRBV4-3 to TRBJ2-7; 8 bases are a match to TRBD1. From germline, CDR1 is LGHNA and CDR2 YSLEER. The CDR3 runs to 14 residues. V was clipped by 2 bases and J by 5 bases; unmatched bases: 5. CDR3 bases: TGCGCCAGCAGCCAAAGGACAGGGTATGACGAGCAGTACTTC. Encoded protein: CASSQRTGYDEQYF.